Listed below are T cell receptor beta chains from one sample, sequenced in a study of cytomegalovirus exposure and HLA in healthy donors. Generated by immunoSEQ multiplex PCR, the TCRdb table keeps only in-frame clones and is missing some. The sample consists of fewer than 120,000 clones, approximately 79% of them appearing once. Sample: PBMCs. Every receptor here comes from a man aged 30-40 years in good health and CMV-seropositive. Each CDR3 is given with its conserved first and last residue. A D gene is named only where the DNA matches it firmly. Clone sizes are given selectively: once, few, many, or a class where the clone is expanded.

D gene: NA
V gene: TRBV6-5
clone size: NA
J gene: TRBJ2-7
CDR3 protein: CASSYRGGEQYF
CDR3 DNA: TGTGCCAGCAGTTACCGAGGGGGCGAGCAGTACTTC

D gene: NA
V gene: TRBV5-8
clone size: once
J gene: TRBJ1-5
CDR3 protein: CASSLGRFRDQPQHF
CDR3 DNA: TGTGCCAGCAGCTTGGGCCGATTCCGGGATCAGCCCCAGCATTTT

D gene: TRBD1
V gene: TRBV4-3
clone size: many
J gene: TRBJ2-2
CDR3 protein: CASSPRQGANGELFF
CDR3 DNA: TGCGCCAGCAGTCCAAGACAGGGGGCAAACGGGGAGCTGTTTTTT

D gene: NA
V gene: TRBV5-6
clone size: few
J gene: TRBJ1-1
CDR3 protein: CASSFGIAQNTEAFF
CDR3 DNA: TGTGCCAGCAGCTTTGGCATTGCCCAGAACACTGAAGCTTTCTTT

D gene: TRBD1
V gene: TRBV4-1
clone size: NA
J gene: TRBJ2-7
CDR3 protein: CASSQRQGSYEQYF
CDR3 DNA: TGCGCCAGCAGCCAACGACAGGGTTCCTACGAGCAGTACTTC

D gene: NA
V gene: TRBV9
clone size: NA
J gene: TRBJ1-1
CDR3 protein: CASSISQGKWDTEAFF
CDR3 DNA: TGTGCCAGCAGCATTAGCCAGGGGAAATGGGACACTGAAGCTTTCTTT

D gene: NA
V gene: TRBV12-5
clone size: NA
J gene: TRBJ1-1
CDR3 protein: CASGSGDREAFF
CDR3 DNA: TGTGCTAGTGGTTCCGGCGACAGGGAAGCTTTCTTT

D gene: NA
V gene: TRBV4-1
clone size: NA
J gene: TRBJ1-2
CDR3 protein: CASSQDPGRLNYGYTF
CDR3 DNA: TGCGCCAGCAGCCAAGACCCAGGCCGCCTCAACTATGGCTACACCTTC

D gene: TRBD1
V gene: TRBV5-1
clone size: once
J gene: TRBJ2-7
CDR3 protein: CASSLTGTGGNYEQYF
CDR3 DNA: TGCGCCAGCAGCTTGACCGGGACAGGGGGTAACTACGAGCAGTACTTC

D gene: NA
V gene: TRBV10-2
clone size: NA
J gene: TRBJ2-1
CDR3 protein: CASSESRSGEQFF
CDR3 DNA: TGCGCCAGCAGTGAGTCCAGGTCCGGTGAGCAGTTCTTC

D gene: TRBD2
V gene: TRBV9
clone size: once
J gene: TRBJ2-2
CDR3 protein: CASSTRLAGGRTGELFF
CDR3 DNA: TGTGCCAGCAGCACCCGACTAGCGGGGGGGCGCACCGGGGAGCTGTTTTTT

D gene: TRBD2
V gene: TRBV5-6
clone size: NA
J gene: TRBJ2-7
CDR3 protein: CASSLAGLAYDEQYF
CDR3 DNA: TGTGCCAGCAGCTTGGCGGGACTAGCGTATGACGAGCAGTACTTC

D gene: NA
V gene: TRBV7-9
clone size: NA
J gene: TRBJ2-2
CDR3 protein: CAGQGPGELFF
CDR3 DNA: TGTGCCGGCCAGGGTCCCGGGGAGCTGTTTTTT

D gene: NA
V gene: TRBV14
clone size: NA
J gene: TRBJ2-5
CDR3 protein: CASSHLIRSPTETQYF
CDR3 DNA: TGTGCCAGCAGCCACCTGATACGGTCCCCCACAGAGACCCAGTACTTC

D gene: NA
V gene: TRBV11-3
clone size: NA
J gene: TRBJ2-2
CDR3 protein: CASRGDFPNTGELFF
CDR3 DNA: TGTGCCAGCAGGGGGGACTTTCCGAACACCGGGGAGCTGTTTTTT

D gene: TRBD1
V gene: TRBV7-8
clone size: NA
J gene: TRBJ1-4
CDR3 protein: CASSPSGQRNEKLFF
CDR3 DNA: TGTGCCAGCAGCCCCTCGGGACAGCGGAATGAAAAACTGTTTTTT

D gene: NA
V gene: TRBV6-1
clone size: NA
J gene: TRBJ1-2
CDR3 protein: CASNAGDYGYTF
CDR3 DNA: TGTGCCAGCAACGCGGGGGACTATGGCTACACCTTC

D gene: NA
V gene: TRBV7-8
clone size: once
J gene: TRBJ2-7
CDR3 protein: CASTPNLSEQYF
CDR3 DNA: TGTGCCAGCACCCCTAACTTGTCCGAGCAGTACTTC

D gene: NA
V gene: TRBV20-1
clone size: NA
J gene: TRBJ1-2
CDR3 protein: CSANRFYGYTF
CDR3 DNA: TGCAGTGCTAATAGATTCTATGGCTACACCTTC

D gene: TRBD1
V gene: TRBV5-1
clone size: few
J gene: TRBJ1-1
CDR3 protein: CASSPQGGNTEAFF
CDR3 DNA: TGCGCCAGCAGCCCGCAGGGGGGGAACACTGAAGCTTTCTTT

D gene: TRBD2
V gene: TRBV5-1
clone size: NA
J gene: TRBJ2-1
CDR3 protein: CASSLLSLRGGYNEQFF
CDR3 DNA: TGCGCCAGCAGCCTCCTGTCATTGCGGGGGGGGTACAATGAGCAGTTCTTC

D gene: NA
V gene: TRBV6-6
clone size: few
J gene: TRBJ1-3
CDR3 protein: CATVSGNTIYF
CDR3 DNA: TGTGCCACCGTGTCTGGAAACACCATATATTTT

D gene: NA
V gene: TRBV7-9
clone size: few
J gene: TRBJ1-1
CDR3 protein: CSSSLSLSEAFF
CDR3 DNA: TGTTCCAGCAGCCTCTCCCTTAGTGAAGCTTTCTTT

D gene: TRBD2
V gene: TRBV7-3
clone size: NA
J gene: TRBJ2-1
CDR3 protein: CASSLIAGVNEQFF
CDR3 DNA: TGTGCCAGCAGCTTGATAGCGGGGGTCAATGAGCAGTTCTTC

D gene: NA
V gene: TRBV7-2
clone size: few
J gene: TRBJ1-1
CDR3 protein: CASKFAGEAEAFF
CDR3 DNA: TGTGCCAGCAAGTTCGCAGGGGAAGCTGAAGCTTTCTTT

D gene: NA
V gene: TRBV11-2
clone size: NA
J gene: TRBJ2-7
CDR3 protein: CASSPIPGLYEQYF
CDR3 DNA: TGTGCCAGCAGCCCAATCCCGGGACTCTACGAGCAGTACTTC